The rows below give T cell receptor beta chains drawn from one sample of a study of blood T cells in healthy people across ages. TCRdb re-called the 5' RACE reads through MiXCR, storing one row per CDR3 protein. The profile shows approximately 770,000 distinct CDR3 sequences, roughly 64% of them singletons. The sample comprised blood. The receptors were gathered from a young man in good health. The CDR3 runs from the conserved cysteine through the conserved F or W. The D gene is left open where the match is weak. For some rows the clone size is stated as once, few or many, or as a class when expanded; others skip it.

size: .
V: TRBV7-2
length: 13
J: TRBJ2-7
D: TRBD2
CDR3: CASSLAGGLEQYF
DNA: TGTGCCAGCAGCTTAGCGGGAGGGCTTGAGCAGTACTTC

size: .
V: TRBV6-2/TRBV6-3
length: 14
J: TRBJ2-7
D: .
CDR3: CASTSPKVPYEQYF
DNA: TGTGCCAGCACCAGCCCGAAAGTCCCCTACGAGCAGTACTTC

size: .
V: TRBV28
length: 11
J: TRBJ2-1
D: .
CDR3: CAAGLWGEQFF
DNA: TGTGCCGCGGGTTTGTGGGGTGAGCAGTTCTTC

size: .
V: TRBV2
length: 13
J: TRBJ2-5
D: .
CDR3: CASSEGGRETQYF
DNA: TGTGCCAGCAGTGAAGGGGGGAGAGAGACCCAGTACTTC

size: .
V: TRBV6-5
length: 13
J: TRBJ1-1
D: .
CDR3: CASSSYDRPEAFF
DNA: TGTGCCAGCAGTTCGTATGACAGACCTGAAGCTTTCTTT

size: once
V: TRBV25-1
length: 11
J: TRBJ2-1
D: .
CDR3: CASTGSDEQFF
DNA: TGTGCCAGCACGGGGTCCGATGAGCAGTTCTTC

size: .
V: TRBV19
length: 16
J: TRBJ1-5
D: .
CDR3: CASSISGAASWQPQHF
DNA: TGTGCCAGTAGTATTTCAGGGGCCGCCTCTTGGCAGCCCCAGCATTTT

size: once
V: TRBV28
length: 13
J: TRBJ1-2
D: .
CDR3: CASSPGAVYGYTF
DNA: TGTGCCAGCAGTCCGGGGGCAGTCTATGGCTACACCTTC

size: .
V: TRBV7-9
length: 15
J: TRBJ1-2
D: TRBD1
CDR3: CASSTRGQGNRGYTF
DNA: TGTGCCAGCAGCACGCGGGGACAGGGGAATCGTGGCTACACCTTC

size: .
V: TRBV27
length: 13
J: TRBJ2-5
D: .
CDR3: CASSLLAGETQYF
DNA: TGTGCCAGCAGTTTACTCGCGGGGGAGACCCAGTACTTC

size: .
V: TRBV6-1
length: 17
J: TRBJ2-3
D: .
CDR3: CARSPPGGGMSTDTQYF
DNA: TGTGCCCGCAGTCCTCCCGGTGGCGGGATGAGCACAGATACGCAGTATTTT

size: .
V: TRBV6-5
length: 14
J: TRBJ2-5
D: TRBD2
CDR3: CASSYEASGGAQYF
DNA: TGTGCCAGCAGTTACGAGGCTAGCGGGGGGGCCCAGTACTTC

size: .
V: TRBV9
length: 16
J: TRBJ2-3
D: .
CDR3: CASSVEGTPGTDTQYF
DNA: TGTGCCAGCAGCGTAGAGGGGACTCCCGGCACAGATACGCAGTATTTT

size: .
V: TRBV20-1
length: 13
J: TRBJ2-5
D: TRBD1
CDR3: CSARPGGRETQYF
DNA: TGCAGTGCCAGGCCAGGGGGCCGAGAGACCCAGTACTTC

size: few
V: TRBV29-1
length: 14
J: TRBJ1-2
D: .
CDR3: CSVEDPQGNYGYTF
DNA: TGCAGCGTTGAAGATCCGCAGGGGAACTATGGCTACACCTTC

size: .
V: TRBV7-2
length: 14
J: TRBJ1-3
D: .
CDR3: CASSFVQSGNTIYF
DNA: TGTGCCAGCAGCTTTGTTCAGTCTGGAAACACCATATATTTT

size: .
V: TRBV20-1
length: 15
J: TRBJ1-4
D: .
CDR3: CSATPRVASQEKLFF
DNA: TGCAGTGCTACCCCCCGGGTCGCCAGCCAAGAAAAACTGTTTTTT

size: .
V: TRBV4-3
length: 15
J: TRBJ2-1
D: .
CDR3: CASQLEGTSYNEQFF
DNA: TGCGCCAGCCAACTTGAGGGGACCTCCTACAATGAGCAGTTCTTC

size: once
V: TRBV29-1
length: 12
J: TRBJ2-1
D: .
CDR3: CSGGWGANEQFF
DNA: TGCAGCGGGGGGTGGGGGGCCAATGAGCAGTTCTTC

size: .
V: TRBV6-5
length: 15
J: TRBJ1-1
D: TRBD1
CDR3: CASSYSTGATDEAFF
DNA: TGTGCCAGCAGTTACTCGACAGGGGCTACAGATGAAGCTTTCTTT

size: few
V: TRBV6-5
length: 15
J: TRBJ2-5
D: .
CDR3: CASRRDWTDQETQYF
DNA: TGTGCCAGCAGGAGGGATTGGACAGACCAAGAGACCCAGTACTTC

size: .
V: TRBV7-2
length: 14
J: TRBJ1-5
D: TRBD1
CDR3: CASSPQGDSQPQHF
DNA: TGTGCCAGCAGTCCCCAGGGGGATAGTCAGCCCCAGCATTTT

size: few
V: TRBV4-2
length: 15
J: TRBJ1-6
D: .
CDR3: CASSQDRERNSPLHF
DNA: TGTGCCAGCAGCCAAGACAGGGAGAGAAATTCACCCCTCCACTTT

size: .
V: TRBV28
length: 13
J: TRBJ2-5
D: .
CDR3: CASRQGGEETQYF
DNA: TGTGCCAGCAGACAGGGAGGGGAAGAGACCCAGTACTTC

size: .
V: TRBV28
length: 17
J: TRBJ1-5
D: TRBD1
CDR3: CASSLRDRVGSNQPQHF
DNA: TGTGCCAGCAGTTTAAGGGACAGGGTTGGAAGCAATCAGCCCCAGCATTTT

size: .
V: TRBV7-2
length: 15
J: TRBJ1-2
D: TRBD1
CDR3: CASSFLQGAGYGYTF
DNA: TGTGCCAGCAGCTTCTTACAGGGGGCTGGCTATGGCTACACCTTC

size: few
V: TRBV5-1
length: 15
J: TRBJ2-7
D: .
CDR3: CASSQALSGPDEQYF
DNA: TGCGCCAGCAGCCAGGCCCTGTCGGGCCCGGACGAGCAGTACTTC

size: .
V: TRBV19
length: 18
J: TRBJ1-5
D: .
CDR3: CASRFRGKGGDFNQPQHF
DNA: TGTGCCAGTAGGTTCCGGGGCAAGGGAGGGGATTTCAATCAGCCCCAGCATTTT

size: .
V: TRBV7-6
length: 19
J: TRBJ2-1
D: TRBD2
CDR3: CASSLVRNMASGSGNEQFF
DNA: TGTGCCAGCAGCTTAGTACGAAATATGGCTAGCGGGAGTGGCAATGAGCAGTTCTTC

size: few
V: TRBV4-3
length: 16
J: TRBJ2-1
D: .
CDR3: CASSQEFGGAYNEQFF
DNA: TGCGCCAGCAGCCAAGAGTTTGGCGGTGCCTACAATGAGCAGTTCTTC

size: few
V: TRBV7-2
length: 13
J: TRBJ2-7
D: TRBD2
CDR3: CASIPGGYYEQYF
DNA: TGTGCCAGCATCCCCGGGGGGTACTACGAGCAGTACTTC

size: few
V: TRBV25-1
length: 18
J: TRBJ2-3
D: TRBD1
CDR3: CASSEGLQGQGWTDTQYF
DNA: TGTGCCAGCAGTGAAGGCCTCCAGGGACAGGGGTGGACAGATACGCAGTATTTT

size: .
V: TRBV25-1
length: 17
J: TRBJ2-7
D: TRBD2
CDR3: CASSDFEGSSGSYEQYF
DNA: TGTGCCAGCAGTGATTTCGAAGGGTCTAGCGGTTCCTACGAGCAGTACTTC

size: once
V: TRBV12-3/TRBV12-4
length: 16
J: TRBJ1-4
D: TRBD1
CDR3: CASRQRQGGVGEKLFF
DNA: TGTGCCAGCAGACAGAGACAGGGTGGGGTGGGTGAAAAACTGTTTTTT

size: .
V: TRBV5-1
length: 14
J: TRBJ2-4
D: .
CDR3: CASSFGQEGNIQYF
DNA: TGCGCCAGCAGCTTTGGACAGGAGGGAAACATTCAGTACTTC

size: .
V: TRBV27
length: 14
J: TRBJ1-2
D: .
CDR3: CASSRLPTNYGYTF
DNA: TGTGCCAGCAGCCGACTTCCAACTAACTATGGCTACACCTTC

size: .
V: TRBV7-3
length: 16
J: TRBJ2-3
D: TRBD2
CDR3: CASSLGAGGGTDTQYF
DNA: TGTGCCAGCAGCTTAGGAGCGGGAGGAGGCACAGATACGCAGTATTTT

size: .
V: TRBV12-3/TRBV12-4
length: 15
J: TRBJ2-3
D: .
CDR3: CASRALAHQRDTQYF
DNA: TGTGCCAGCAGGGCTCTAGCACACCAGCGAGATACGCAGTATTTT

size: .
V: TRBV5-1
length: 15
J: TRBJ1-5
D: .
CDR3: CASSLAGTSNQPQHF
DNA: TGCGCCAGCAGCTTGGCCGGGACGTCTAATCAGCCCCAGCATTTT

size: .
V: TRBV6-1
length: 15
J: TRBJ2-7
D: TRBD2
CDR3: CASSAPGTSGFEQYF
DNA: TGTGCCAGCAGTGCCCCCGGGACTAGCGGTTTCGAGCAGTACTTC

size: .
V: TRBV14
length: 14
J: TRBJ1-2
D: TRBD1
CDR3: CASSQNGQAHGYTF
DNA: TGTGCCAGCAGCCAAAACGGACAGGCCCATGGCTACACCTTC

size: few
V: TRBV10-3
length: 13
J: TRBJ1-2
D: TRBD1
CDR3: CAISKDRGYGYTF
DNA: TGTGCCATCAGTAAGGACAGGGGGTATGGCTACACCTTC

size: .
V: TRBV7-9
length: 15
J: TRBJ1-1
D: .
CDR3: CASSQWGGSNTEAFF
DNA: TGTGCCAGCAGCCAGTGGGGGGGTTCGAACACTGAAGCTTTCTTT

size: .
V: TRBV28
length: 14
J: TRBJ2-5
D: TRBD1
CDR3: CASIPTGSMETQYF
DNA: TGTGCCAGCATACCGACAGGGTCTATGGAGACCCAGTACTTC

size: .
V: TRBV7-9
length: 11
J: TRBJ2-4
D: .
CDR3: CASIGGSEQYF
DNA: TGTGCCAGCATAGGGGGGAGTGAGCAGTACTTC

size: few
V: TRBV6-6
length: 12
J: TRBJ2-7
D: .
CDR3: CASSYPSPEQYF
DNA: TGTGCCAGCAGTTACCCTTCCCCCGAGCAGTACTTC

size: few
V: TRBV7-2
length: 15
J: TRBJ2-6
D: .
CDR3: CASSSGDPGANVLTF
DNA: TGTGCCAGCAGCTCGGGGGATCCTGGGGCCAACGTCCTGACTTTC

size: .
V: TRBV29-1
length: 15
J: TRBJ2-3
D: TRBD2
CDR3: CSVEGLAGHTDTQYF
DNA: TGCAGCGTTGAAGGACTAGCGGGCCACACAGATACGCAGTATTTT

size: .
V: TRBV29-1
length: 13
J: TRBJ2-3
D: TRBD1
CDR3: CSDRGIGTDTQYF
DNA: TGCAGCGACAGGGGCATCGGCACAGATACGCAGTATTTT

size: .
V: TRBV11-2
length: 14
J: TRBJ2-5
D: .
CDR3: CASSLRGVQETQYF
DNA: TGTGCCAGCAGCTTAAGGGGGGTACAAGAGACCCAGTACTTC

size: .
V: TRBV5-4
length: 15
J: TRBJ2-7
D: .
CDR3: CAGSLEGQVGREQYF
DNA: TGTGCCGGCAGCTTGGAAGGGCAGGTGGGGCGCGAGCAGTACTTC

size: .
V: TRBV6-2/TRBV6-3
length: 14
J: TRBJ2-3
D: .
CDR3: CASSWGSRSDTQYF
DNA: TGTGCCAGCAGTTGGGGCAGCCGTTCGGATACGCAGTATTTT

size: .
V: TRBV4-2
length: 13
J: TRBJ1-5
D: .
CDR3: CASSQAGNQPQHF
DNA: TGTGCCAGCAGCCAAGCCGGGAATCAGCCCCAGCATTTT

size: few
V: TRBV29-1
length: 18
J: TRBJ2-7
D: TRBD1
CDR3: CSCHGTRFRTGVICEQYF
DNA: TGCAGCTGCCACGGGACGCGATTTAGGACAGGGGTGATTTGCGAGCAGTACTTC

size: .
V: TRBV13
length: 14
J: TRBJ2-1
D: .
CDR3: CASGPRDFYNEQFF
DNA: TGTGCCAGCGGCCCCCGGGACTTTTACAATGAGCAGTTCTTC

size: once
V: TRBV12-3/TRBV12-4
length: 11
J: TRBJ1-2
D: .
CDR3: CAIFRDYGYTF
DNA: TGTGCCATTTTTAGAGACTATGGCTACACCTTC

size: few
V: TRBV7-7
length: 18
J: TRBJ2-5
D: TRBD1
CDR3: CASSLAGWGQGEQETQYF
DNA: TGTGCCAGCAGCTTAGCCGGTTGGGGACAGGGAGAGCAAGAGACCCAGTACTTC

size: few
V: TRBV4-2
length: 15
J: TRBJ2-7
D: TRBD2
CDR3: CASSQRRGAAYEQYF
DNA: TGTGCCAGCAGCCAACGGCGGGGGGCCGCTTACGAGCAGTACTTC

size: .
V: TRBV2
length: 15
J: TRBJ2-6
D: .
CDR3: CASSNRQAGANVLTF
DNA: TGTGCCAGCAGTAACCGACAAGCTGGGGCCAACGTCCTGACTTTC